This T cell receptor beta chain was recorded in a study of shared clonotypes between healthy human individuals. As for the study in general: Used for every donor were three CD4 naive, three CD4 memory, two CD8 naive and one CD8 memory plate. Study-level points and caveats: Generation probabilities of non-shared clonotypes were lower (relative to those shared by all four donors).

Authors' data handling: ImmunoSEQ junction-only sequences lacked quality scores, so their filtering differed. Profiling relied on immunoSEQ multiplex PCR, and the TCRdb table lists in-frame clones only, not all of them. Clone size and V and J calls were adopted from that table, with D and trimming inferred from the DNA. The sample includes around 1,000,000 clones, approximately 80% seen only once; the top ten take more than 0.85%. The count of this clone is one. Antigen unknown. The length of the CDR3 is 20 residues. Those who donated, Caucasian adults without exception, all lived in Nashville, Tennessee.

This rearrangement joins TRBV12-2 to TRBJ1-1. TRBV12-2 is given as a pseudogene. Sequenced material: memory CD4+ T cells from PBMCs. Subset given: CD45RA-negative fraction. This clonotype was sampled from a man younger than 35 in good health. Some clones in this sample may be carry-over from other donors' samples. In nucleotides, the CDR3 is TGTGCAAGTCGCTTAGTACGGGGAACAGGGAGGGAATTAAGTAACACTGAAGCTTTCTTT. This sequence encodes CASRLVRGTGRELSNTEAFF.